The 22 T cell receptor beta chains presented below share a single source sample, sequenced in a study of regulatory T cells in long-lasting Graves disease. Time point specified: persistent/refractory GD, antithyroid drugs over 5 years with positive TRAb. PBMC-derived RNA was used for the TCR library. The TCR beta library used iRepertoire HTBI primers with Arm-PCR amplification of CDR3. In TCRdb, the multiplex PCR reads were re-called with MiXCR into one record per CDR3 protein. Of about 430,000 distinct CDR3 sequences in the sample, roughly 23% were seen once. Sequences were derived from peripheral blood mononuclear cells (PBMCs), sampled when the disease was refractory, from a patient treated with antithyroid drugs. The receptors were gathered from a female donor with Graves disease.

The chain employs TRBV27 and TRBJ2-7, with D unclear. The length of the CDR3 is 14 residues. The V gene lost 5 bases and the J gene lost 0 bases, with 11 bases spanning the gap. Germline CDR1 and CDR2: MNHEY and SMNVEV (reference sequence). CDR3 in DNA: TGTGCCAGCAGTGACGGGTCTAGCTCCTACGAGCAGTACTTC. Translated: CASSDGSSSYEQYF.

This clonotype was recorded at least ten times. V gene TRBV6-2 or TRBV6-3 combines with J gene TRBJ2-7; 7 nucleotides match TRBD2. This CDR3 comprises 14 residues. Germline V gene sequence: CDR1 MNHEY, CDR2 SVGEGT. The trim removed 6 bases at V and 2 bases at J, leaving 7 bases unmatched. For the CDR3, the DNA is TGTGCCAGCAGCCTAAGCGGGGCCACCTACGAGCAGTACTTC. Translated, it gives CASSLSGATYEQYF.

This clonotype was recorded a few times. The V gene is TRBV15, the J gene TRBJ2-5; possibly TRBD1 for D (6 bases). Germline assignment: CDR1 LNHNV and CDR2 YYDKDF (reference sequence). This CDR3 spans 14 amino acids. The V end lost 6 bases, the J end lost 2 bases, and 13 bases lay between the germline ends. CDR3 protein: CATRTPGQQETQYF. In DNA, the CDR3 is TGTGCCACCAGGACTCCAGGACAGCAAGAGACCCAGTACTTC. Together with reference TRBV15 and TRBJ2-5, the CDR3 gives the full variable domain: DAMVIQNPRYQVTQFGKPVTLSCSQTLNHNVMYWYQQKSSQAPKLLFHYYDKDFNNEADTPDNFQSRRPNTSFCFLDIRSPGLGDTAMYLCATRTPGQQETQYFGPGTRLLVL.

This clonotype was recorded at least ten times. The chain carries TRBV28 and TRBJ1-4; weak D call: TRBD1 (6 bases). CDR1 is MDHEN, CDR2 SYDVKM, per germline. The CDR3 length is 14 residues. V lost 8 bases to trimming and J lost 7 bases, with 17 bases between them. For the CDR3, the DNA is TGTGCCAGCGAAGTCGGGGGGGGGCTTGAAAAACTGTTTTTT. This translates into CASEVGGGLEKLFF.

This clonotype was detected only once. With a much larger clone just one base away, this may be a read error. The V call is TRBV7-8, the J call TRBJ2-5; the match to TRBD1 covers 10 bases. The germline V gene has CDR1 SGHVS and CDR2 FQNEAQ. The CDR3 spans 18 residues. CDR3 amino acids: CASSRPRTGGGSVETQCF. The CDR3 DNA is TGTGCCAGCAGCCGACCCCGGACAGGGGGTGGATCAGTGGAGACCCAGTGCTTC.

Of note for this clonotype: A much larger clone differs by one base, so this may be a read error. The V and J genes are TRBV12-3 or TRBV12-4 and TRBJ2-7, with D perhaps matching TRBD1 (7 bases). The CDR3 totals 13 residues. V was pared by 5 bases and J by 6 bases, with 14 bases between. The CDR3, as DNA: TGTGCCAGCAGTGCGACAGGGACTGGCGAGCAGTACTTC. Residues: CASSATGTGEQYF.

The chain has TRBV20-1 and TRBJ1-2, with a tentative D call TRBD1 (5 bases). This CDR3 comprises 11 residues. Per the germline V gene, CDR1 is DFQATT and CDR2 is SNEGSKA (reference sequence). The CDR3, as DNA: TGCAGGGCGGGGGGGGGCTATGGCTACACCTTC. Encoded protein: CRAGGGYGYTF.

This clonotype was counted many times. The CDR3 region has the DNA TGTGCCAGCAGCGCAACAGGGGTAGCCGGGGAGCTGTTTTTT. Encoded protein: CASSATGVAGELFF. This chain links TRBV28 with TRBJ2-2; TRBD1 matches at 7 bases. The CDR3 is made up of 14 amino acids. Germline V CDR1 and CDR2: MDHEN, SYDVKM. J gave up 6 bases and V 6 bases, and 7 bases lay outside the gene matches.

This clonotype has ten or more counts. The CDR3 spells CASSETGVTQETQYF. The CDR3 region has the DNA TGTGCCAGCAGTGAAACAGGGGTAACTCAAGAGACCCAGTACTTC. V and J are TRBV2 and TRBJ2-5, with 7 bases lining up with TRBD1. This CDR3 is 15 amino acids long. In germline, CDR1 is SNHLY, CDR2 FYNNEI. V trimming: 2 bases; J trimming: 2 bases; junction bases outside the gene matches: 5.

There are a few counts of this clonotype. The chain carries TRBV30 and TRBJ2-4; 15 nucleotides match TRBD2. The CDR3 is 15 residues long. The germline V gene has CDR1 GTSNPN and CDR2 SVGIG (reference sequence). The CDR3 bases are TGTGCACACGGACTAGCGGGAGGGCCGGGAAACATTCAGTACTTC. Translated, it gives CAHGLAGGPGNIQYF.

The rearrangement links TRBV11-3 to TRBJ2-7, with TRBD1 matching 8 bases. This CDR3 is built from 16 residues. Trimming cost V 5 bases and J 2 bases; bases outside gene matches: 11. Germline V gene lookup returns CDR1 SGHNT and CDR2 YENEEA. DNA for the CDR3: TGTGCCAGCAGCCGCGGGACAGGACCAAATGCCTACGAGCAGTACTTC. This translates into CASSRGTGPNAYEQYF.

In regard to this clonotype: This likely came from a read error, as a far larger clone is one base away. The rearrangement joins TRBV27 to TRBJ2-2; D is possibly TRBD1 or TRBD2 (6 bases each). Germline lookup yields CDR1 MNHEY and CDR2 SMNVEV (reference sequence). This CDR3 contains 13 residues. V was cut by 9 bases and J by 6 bases, with 14 bases left in between. CDR3 protein: CARSSGGPGELFF. The CDR3 nucleotides read TGTGCCAGGAGCTCTGGGGGGCCCGGGGAGCTGTTTTTT.

This clonotype appeared many times. The chain couples TRBV24-1 to TRBJ2-2; TRBD2 matches at 9 bases. With V trimmed by 6 bases and J by 0 bases, 4 bases remained unmatched. CDR1 and CDR2 (germline): KGHDR, SFDVKD. This CDR3 spans 16 amino acids. CDR3 sequence reads: CATSSSGRTNTGELFF. CDR3 nucleotides: TGTGCCACCAGTTCGAGCGGGAGGACGAACACCGGGGAGCTGTTTTTT.

J is TRBJ2-5 and V is TRBV29-1, with D possibly matching TRBD1 (6 bases). The CDR3 is 16 residues long. Germline values: CDR1 SQVTM, CDR2 ANQGSEA. The V end was cut by 0 bases, the J end by 2 bases, with 16 bases between. Here the CDR3 reads CSVEELHREWQETQYF. The DNA for the CDR3 is TGCAGCGTTGAAGAGCTTCACAGGGAGTGGCAAGAGACCCAGTACTTC.

This clonotype came up a few times. J is TRBJ2-2 and V is TRBV4-2; TRBD1 matches at 8 bases. Germline V gene lookup returns CDR1 LGHNA and CDR2 YNFKEQ. The CDR3 sequence is 15 residues long. J gave up 3 bases and V 4 bases, and 4 bases lay outside the gene matches. As DNA, the CDR3 is TGTGCCAGCAGCCCGTTGACAGGGGACACCGGGGAGCTGTTTTTT. It specifies CASSPLTGDTGELFF.

The table lists this clonotype with many counts. The rearrangement links TRBV28 to TRBJ2-7, with 7 bases aligning to TRBD1. Germline-derived CDR1 and CDR2 are MDHEN and SYDVKM. This CDR3 has 17 amino acids. The trim removed 4 bases at V and 9 bases at J, leaving 21 bases unmatched. The CDR3 loop is CASSSIGDRVVLGVQYF. The CDR3 DNA follows: TGTGCCAGCAGTTCTATAGGTGACAGGGTCGTTTTGGGTGTGCAGTACTTC.

This clonotype was seen ten or more times. The chain has TRBV6-2 or TRBV6-3 and TRBJ2-7; D gene uncertain. CDR1 MNHEY and CDR2 SVGEGT come from the germline V gene. This CDR3 spans 16 amino acids. The V gene lost 0 bases and the J gene lost 3 bases, with 15 bases spanning the gap. The CDR3 loop is CASSYSLSTPIYEQYF. The CDR3 DNA is TGTGCCAGCAGTTACTCGCTCTCAACCCCGATCTACGAGCAGTACTTC.

In its sample, this clonotype was seen many times. This chain uses TRBV19 with TRBJ2-5; TRBD2 aligns across 10 bases. Germline V gene data show CDR1 as LNHDA and CDR2 as SQIVND (reference sequence). This CDR3 is 14 amino acids long. V lost 9 bases and J lost 5; bases outside the gene matches: 9. DNA for the CDR3: TGTGCCAGCACGAGCGGGAGGGCCGGGGAGACCCAGTACTTC. Translating gives CASTSGRAGETQYF.

This clonotype has at least ten counts. The DNA of the CDR3 is TGTGCCAGCAGGGGACAGGGGGCTTCCTACGAGCAGTACTTC. Protein product: CASRGQGASYEQYF. The gene calls are TRBV12-3 or TRBV12-4 and TRBJ2-7; the match to TRBD1 covers 12 bases. The V gene end was trimmed by 6 bases and the J gene end by 1 base; junction bases not matched to a gene: 1. The CDR3 extends over 14 amino acids.

This clonotype was seen ten or more times. The CDR3 spells CATSRSLAETQYF. In DNA, the CDR3 is TGTGCCACCAGCAGATCGCTTGCGGAGACCCAGTACTTC. The chain carries TRBV15 and TRBJ2-5; D unresolved. The V end was cut by 2 bases, the J end by 5 bases, with 9 bases between. Germline CDR1 and CDR2: LNHNV and YYDKDF (reference sequence). The CDR3 sequence is 13 residues long. Looking up the rest from reference TRBV15 and TRBJ2-5 gives the full variable domain: DAMVIQNPRYQVTQFGKPVTLSCSQTLNHNVMYWYQQKSSQAPKLLFHYYDKDFNNEADTPDNFQSRRPNTSFCFLDIRSPGLGDTAMYLCATSRSLAETQYFGPGTRLLVL.

The V and J genes are TRBV4-1 and TRBJ2-5; 12 bases align to TRBD2. Per the germline V gene, CDR1 is MGHRA and CDR2 is YSYEKL. With 1 base clipped from V and 2 bases from J, the junction kept 11 bases outside the gene matches. The CDR3 is 19 residues long. CDR3 protein: CASSQGRLLAGGRQETQYF. The CDR3, as DNA: TGCGCCAGCAGCCAAGGACGATTGCTAGCGGGAGGGCGACAAGAGACCCAGTACTTC.

The J gene is TRBJ2-2, the V gene TRBV6-2 or TRBV6-3; D perhaps matches TRBD2 (5 bases). With 7 bases removed from V and 3 bases from J, the gap between germline ends came to 15 bases. Germline-derived CDR1 and CDR2 are MNHEY and SVGEGT. This CDR3 has 15 residues. CDR3 coding DNA: TGTGCCAGCACGCCCGGGGATACTCACACCGGGGAGCTGTTTTTT. Protein sequence: CASTPGDTHTGELFF.